A single sample is the source of the 30 T cell receptor beta chains below, sequenced in a study of blood T cell repertoires in COVID-19. The repertoire was sequenced with immunoSEQ multiplex PCR; TCRdb's copy has only in-frame clones and lacks some. The data contain about 120,000 clones, roughly 80% of them singletons. Sequenced: peripheral blood. Every receptor here comes from a human donor in a cohort sampled during active COVID-19.

The gene calls are TRBV29-1 and TRBJ2-1; 11 bases map to TRBD2. With 8 bases clipped from V and 7 bases from J, the junction kept 7 bases outside the gene matches. This CDR3 has 13 amino acids. Germline CDR1 and CDR2: SQVTM and ANQGSEA. In DNA form, the CDR3 reads TGCAGCTATCTAGCGGGAGGTTGGAATGAGCAGTTCTTC. Translated, it gives CSYLAGGWNEQFF.

The V call is TRBV2, the J call TRBJ1-2, with TRBD1 as a possible D gene (6 bases). Germline CDR1 and CDR2: SNHLY and FYNNEI. The CDR3 spans 12 residues. V lost 4 bases and J 6 bases, leaving 9 bases between the germline ends. The DNA for the CDR3 is TGTGCCAGCAGTGTGTCAGGGGATGGCTACACCTTC. The encoded protein is CASSVSGDGYTF.

The chain links TRBV19 to TRBJ2-1; 8 positions agree with TRBD1. This CDR3 contains 14 residues. The germline gives CDR1 LNHDA, CDR2 SQIVND (reference sequence). With 7 bases clipped from V and 9 bases from J, the junction kept 11 bases outside the gene matches. CDR3 region: CASTPQGGGREQFF. The CDR3 DNA reads TGTGCCAGTACTCCACAGGGGGGCGGCCGTGAGCAGTTCTTC.

V usage is TRBV9 and J usage is TRBJ2-2; a weak D match, TRBD1 (5 bases). Germline V gene lookup returns CDR1 SGDLS and CDR2 YYNGEE. V dropped 2 bases and J dropped 1 base, with 6 bases sitting between them. This CDR3 is 14 amino acids long. DNA for the CDR3: TGTGCCAGCAGCGTTCAGGGGAACACCGGGGAGCTGTTTTTT. This codes for CASSVQGNTGELFF. Combining the CDR3 with reference TRBV9 and TRBJ2-2 gives the whole variable domain DSGVTQTPKHLITATGQRVTLRCSPRSGDLSVYWYQQSLDQGLQFLIQYYNGEERAKGNILERFSAQQFPDLHSELNLSSLELGDSALYFCASSVQGNTGELFFGEGSRLTVL.

This chain connects TRBV7-9 to TRBJ1-3, with TRBD1 identical over 7 bases. Germline V gene lookup returns CDR1 SEHNR and CDR2 FQNEAQ (reference sequence). The CDR3 consists of 14 residues. J was trimmed by 4 bases and V by 5 bases; bases with no gene match: 5. CDR3 region: CASSDRVIGNTIYF. In DNA form, the CDR3 reads TGTGCCAGCAGCGACAGGGTTATCGGAAACACCATATATTTT.

The chain is built from TRBV5-1 and TRBJ1-2; 10 bases map to TRBD1. Per the germline V gene, CDR1 is SGHRS and CDR2 is YFSETQ. V shed 3 bases and J 3 bases; nucleotides not matched to a gene: 2. CDR3 length: 14 residues. CDR3 nucleotides: TGCGCCAGCAGCTCAGGGACAGGGGACTATGGCTACACCTTC. Amino acid sequence: CASSSGTGDYGYTF.

This chain uses TRBV2 with TRBJ1-4, with 11 bases matching TRBD1. There are 14 residues in the CDR3. V was pared by 4 bases and J by 8 bases, with 3 bases of the junction left unmatched. From germline, CDR1 is SNHLY and CDR2 FYNNEI. The CDR3 sequence: CASSGTGGIEKLFF. DNA of the CDR3: TGTGCCAGCAGTGGGACAGGGGGCATCGAAAAACTGTTTTTT.

This chain uses TRBV7-9 with TRBJ2-1; TRBD2 matches at 8 bases. The CDR3 loop spans 13 amino acids. Germline lookup yields CDR1 SEHNR and CDR2 FQNEAQ (reference sequence). The trim removed 8 bases at V and 6 bases at J, leaving 6 bases unmatched. The CDR3: CASSAGGGNEQFF. CDR3 sequence (DNA): TGTGCCAGCTCCGCGGGGGGCGGCAATGAGCAGTTCTTC.

The V and J genes are TRBV5-4 and TRBJ1-6; D might be TRBD1 (5 bases). Trimming stripped 4 bases from V and 3 bases from J, with 11 bases between. CDR1 is SGHNT, CDR2 YYREEE, per germline (reference sequence). The CDR3 length is 15 residues. The CDR3 region has the DNA TGTGCCAGCAGCCTTGACAGAAACTATAATTCACCCCTCCACTTT. Encoded protein: CASSLDRNYNSPLHF.

The V and J genes are TRBV19 and TRBJ1-2; 7 nucleotides align to TRBD1. Germline CDR1 LNHDA, CDR2 SQIVND (reference sequence). This CDR3 is 14 amino acids long. J gave up 7 bases and V 6 bases, and 11 bases lay outside the gene matches. The CDR3 region has the DNA TGTGCCAGTAGGATTTTACAGGGGACTGCTGGCTACACCTTC. Translating it yields CASRILQGTAGYTF.

The chain links TRBV10-2 to TRBJ2-7, with 10 positions matching TRBD2. V lost 7 bases to trimming and J lost 3 bases; unmatched junction nucleotides: 9. Germline V gives CDR1 WSHSY, CDR2 SAAADI. This CDR3 is built from 15 residues. The CDR3 DNA follows: TGCGCCAGCACGGCTAGCGGGAGTTTGAGCTACGAGCAGTACTTC. This sequence encodes CASTASGSLSYEQYF.

V gene TRBV5-6 combines with J gene TRBJ2-7; maybe TRBD2 (5 bases). This CDR3 has 14 residues. Germline V gene lookup returns CDR1 SGHDT and CDR2 YYEEEE. Trimming left V 5 bases short and J 0 bases short, with 12 bases between. In nucleotides, the CDR3 is TGTGCCAGCAGTACGGACTGGGACTCCTACGAGCAGTACTTC. Protein: CASSTDWDSYEQYF. The full variable domain, rest sourced from reference TRBV5-6 and TRBJ2-7, is DAGVTQSPTHLIKTRGQQVTLRCSPKSGHDTVSWYQQALGQGPQFIFQYYEEEERQRGNFPDRFSGHQFPNYSSELNVNALLLGDSALYLCASSTDWDSYEQYFGPGTRLTVT.

The chain has TRBV9 and TRBJ1-4; TRBD1 might be the D (6 bases). Germline V lookup: CDR1 SGDLS, CDR2 YYNGEE. V lost 2 bases, J lost 8 bases, and 19 bases lay in between. The CDR3 extends over 16 amino acids. CDR3 coding DNA: TGTGCCAGCAGCGTGGGATTGGGGACCCAGGGGGAAAAACTGTTTTTT. Translated: CASSVGLGTQGEKLFF.

V is TRBV30 and J is TRBJ1-1; TRBD1 agrees at 10 bases. This CDR3 comprises 15 residues. Unmatched junction bases numbered 8, after V lost 2 bases and J lost 5 bases. From germline, CDR1 is GTSNPN and CDR2 SVGIG (reference sequence). The CDR3 protein is CAWSRQGARGTEAFF. In DNA form, the CDR3 reads TGTGCCTGGAGTCGACAGGGGGCCAGGGGAACTGAAGCTTTCTTT. Supplemented by reference TRBV30 and TRBJ1-1, the full variable domain reads SQTIHQWPATLVQPVGSPLSLECTVEGTSNPNLYWYRQAAGRGLQLLFYSVGIGQISSEVPQNLSASRPQDRQFILSSKKLLLSDSGFYLCAWSRQGARGTEAFFGQGTRLTVV.

The chain is built from TRBV24-1 and TRBJ2-5; 9 positions agree with TRBD2. Germline values: CDR1 KGHDR, CDR2 SFDVKD. The CDR3 extends over 14 amino acids. V shed 3 bases and J 5 bases; nucleotides not matched to a gene: 3. CDR3 in amino acids: CATSDAGGPETQYF. CDR3 bases: TGTGCCACCAGTGATGCGGGGGGGCCGGAGACCCAGTACTTC.

The chain carries TRBV6-5 and TRBJ1-5; D is perhaps TRBD1 (6 bases). The germline V gene encodes CDR1 MNHEY and CDR2 SVGAGI. The CDR3 covers 15 residues. V lost 6 bases and J lost 4, with 16 bases in between. CDR3 DNA: TGTGCCAGCAGCCGCACGTATCAGGGGAATCAGCCCCAGCATTTT. It translates to CASSRTYQGNQPQHF.

The chain has TRBV5-1 and TRBJ1-1, with D perhaps matching TRBD1 (6 bases). This CDR3 is 14 amino acids long. Trimming pared 4 bases from V and 1 base from J, leaving 11 bases between. Per the germline V gene, CDR1 is SGHRS and CDR2 is YFSETQ. In nucleotides, the CDR3 is TGCGCCAGCAGCCAGGGGAGTTCGAACACTGAAGCTTTCTTT. Translating it yields CASSQGSSNTEAFF.

The chain links TRBV28 to TRBJ2-5, with unresolved D. V gave up 2 bases and J gave up 5 bases, with 3 bases separating them. Per germline, CDR1 MDHEN and CDR2 SYDVKM. The CDR3 extends over 11 amino acids. CDR3 in DNA: TGTGCCAGCAGTTTACGGGAGACCCAGTACTTC. Amino acid sequence: CASSLRETQYF.

The genes are TRBV30 and TRBJ2-5, with D possibly matching TRBD1 (6 bases). Germline V gene sequence: CDR1 GTSNPN, CDR2 SVGIG (reference sequence). CDR3 length: 13 residues. Trimming cost V 5 bases and J 2 bases, with 12 bases left between them. CDR3 protein: CAWGSDSQETQYF. DNA of the CDR3: TGTGCCTGGGGTTCGGACAGTCAAGAGACCCAGTACTTC. The full variable domain, completed using reference TRBV30 and TRBJ2-5, is SQTIHQWPATLVQPVGSPLSLECTVEGTSNPNLYWYRQAAGRGLQLLFYSVGIGQISSEVPQNLSASRPQDRQFILSSKKLLLSDSGFYLCAWGSDSQETQYFGPGTRLLVL.

The rearrangement uses TRBV7-6 and TRBJ2-1; D is perhaps TRBD2 (5 bases). Trimming shortened V by 8 bases and J by 8 bases, and 16 bases separated the two germline ends. Germline lookup yields CDR1 SGHVS and CDR2 FNYEAQ. This CDR3 is built from 13 residues. The CDR3 DNA reads as TGTGCCAGCGGGGAGTCAAGTAGATATGAGCAGTTCTTC. It translates to CASGESSRYEQFF.

The chain has TRBV20-1 and TRBJ1-6; tentative D call: TRBD1 (5 bases). Deletions cut 6 bases from V and 7 bases from J, with 13 bases between. CDR3 length: 13 amino acids. CDR1 DFQATT and CDR2 SNEGSKA come from the germline V gene (reference sequence). This chain's CDR3 is CSASYGGNSPLHF. The DNA for the CDR3 is TGCAGTGCAAGTTACGGGGGAAATTCACCCCTCCACTTT.

The chain is built from TRBV4-2 and TRBJ1-1; D remains ambiguous. The ends were cut back, 4 bases at V and 4 bases at J, with 19 bases in the middle. The V gene's germline CDR1 is LGHNA and CDR2 YNFKEQ. The CDR3 consists of 16 residues. CDR3: CASSREADRVSTEAFF. CDR3 coding DNA: TGTGCCAGCAGCCGCGAAGCGGATAGAGTATCCACTGAAGCTTTCTTT.

This chain uses TRBV4-1 with TRBJ1-2, with 12 nucleotides matching TRBD1. The CDR3 covers 20 residues. V lost 2 bases, J lost 4 bases, and 17 bases stayed unmatched. Germline CDR1 and CDR2: MGHRA and YSYEKL. The CDR3 DNA sequence: TGCGCCAGCAGCCAAACATCCCGGGACAGGGGGCGCGCGATCGGCTATGGCTACACCTTC. This codes for CASSQTSRDRGRAIGYGYTF.

This sequence joins TRBV28 and TRBJ1-1, with D unclear. Germline CDR1 reads MDHEN; CDR2 reads SYDVKM. The CDR3 is made up of 15 amino acids. Between the trimmed V and J ends, which lost 3 bases and 7 bases, there was a span of 18 bases. DNA for the CDR3: TGTGCCAGCAGTTTTTCCGGGGTAACCTTAAGTGAAGCTTTCTTT. Its protein is CASSFSGVTLSEAFF.

The CDR3 region has the DNA TGCGCCAGCAGCTTGGCCGAGGGGGTGAAGAACACTGAAGCTTTCTTT. Its translation: CASSLAEGVKNTEAFF. The chain uses TRBV5-1 and TRBJ1-1; possible D gene TRBD1, 6 bases. Germline values: CDR1 SGHRS, CDR2 YFSETQ. The CDR3 spans 16 residues. Trimming shortened V by 0 bases and J by 1 base, and 13 bases separated the two germline ends.

The chain is built from TRBV18 and TRBJ1-2, with D maybe TRBD1 (5 bases). Deletions cut 5 bases from V and 2 bases from J, with 15 bases between. This CDR3 is built from 15 residues. Germline CDR1 KGHSH, CDR2 LQKENI. CDR3 sequence reads: CASSSERGLNYGYTF. The CDR3 nucleotides are TGTGCCAGCTCATCAGAGAGGGGACTGAACTATGGCTACACCTTC. Combining the CDR3 with reference TRBV18 and TRBJ1-2 gives the whole variable domain NAGVMQNPRHLVRRRGQEARLRCSPMKGHSHVYWYRQLPEEGLKFMVYLQKENIIDESGMPKERFSAEFPKEGPSILRIQQVVRGDSAAYFCASSSERGLNYGYTFGSGTRLTVV.

The gene calls are TRBV7-2 and TRBJ1-4; unclear D gene. This CDR3 comprises 14 residues. V was pared by 6 bases and J by 0 bases, with 8 bases between. Germline V gene lookup returns CDR1 SGHTA and CDR2 FQGNSA. The CDR3 loop is CASRLYATNEKLFF. The CDR3 nucleotides read TGTGCCAGCAGACTATATGCAACTAATGAAAAACTGTTTTTT.

This clone has more than one count but fewer than ten. This chain connects TRBV6-5 to TRBJ2-2; D unclear. There are 15 residues in the CDR3. In germline, CDR1 is MNHEY, CDR2 SVGAGI. Trimming removed 6 bases from V and 6 bases from J, with 17 bases in between. The chain's CDR3 is CASRPTHNHPGELFF. CDR3 bases: TGTGCCAGCAGACCCACCCACAACCATCCCGGGGAGCTGTTTTTT.

The J gene is TRBJ1-2, the V gene TRBV19; no definite D call. CDR3 length equals 15 residues. The V and J ends lost 7 bases and 2 bases respectively, with 17 bases between them. Germline-derived CDR1 and CDR2 are LNHDA and SQIVND (reference sequence). Here the CDR3 reads CASMGRREGNYGYTF. Here the CDR3 DNA reads TGTGCCAGTATGGGCCGTCGGGAGGGAAACTATGGCTACACCTTC.

The chain employs TRBV6-2 or TRBV6-3 and TRBJ2-5; 16 bases map to TRBD2. This CDR3 is built from 18 residues. Germline values: CDR1 MNHEY, CDR2 SVGEGT. The ends lost 6 bases at V and 1 base at J; junction bases unmatched: 8. The CDR3 coding sequence is TGTGCCAGCAGCCCCGGGACTAGCGGGGGGGTCGGCCAAGAGACCCAGTACTTC. Protein product: CASSPGTSGGVGQETQYF.